The sequence of this TCR beta chain was determined in a study of identical twins. Notes on the study in general: Clonotypes of the beta chain that were abundant in cord blood carried fewer insertions (memory repertoires showed none).

Donors uniformly comprised healthy Caucasians. This clonotype was recorded a few times. The antigen is not known. The V end was cut by 6 bases, the J end by 4 bases, with 15 bases between. The germline gives CDR1 SEHNR, CDR2 FQNEAQ (reference sequence). The CDR3 covers 14 residues. Template switching introduced a universal primer site, and the cDNA bore unique molecular identifiers. One entry per CDR3 protein results from TCRdb running MiXCR on the 5' RACE reads. The top ten hold 35% to 45% of the sample, which has about 190,000 distinct CDR3 sequences, approximately 15% seen once. The same data also went into a second study, on T cells expressing NK-cell markers.

The clonotype comes from a young woman in good health. The chain links TRBV7-9 to TRBJ1-2; perhaps TRBD1 as D (6 bases). The sample consisted of CD8+ T cells sorted from blood. The CDR3 is CASRPPGAGYGYTF. The CDR3 nucleotides are TGTGCCAGCAGACCCCCGGGGGCTGGCTATGGCTACACCTTC.